This section outlines one T cell receptor (delta chain) sequence together with its context. This clone was counted only a few times. It has no known antigen specificity. No base quality information exists; no much larger clone differs at one position. This entry comes from a study of human gamma delta and Vdelta1 T cells (dated by TCRdb to about 2018). Broadly, across the study: Delta One T cells, Vd1+ gamma-delta T cells, were investigated in the study as cytotoxic effectors against acute myeloid leukemia.

The CDR3 runs 21 residues from the cysteine to the phenylalanine. Of all the DNA, just the CDR3 is kept, 63 bases in frame from base 1. The junction shows trimming of 0 bases on V and 1 base on J, plus 27 bases between the germline ends. According to the germline V gene, CDR1 reads TSWWSYY and CDR2 reads QGS. Library preparation used PCR. TCRdb lists the instrument as Illumina MiSeq. TCRdb called clones from the public reads with CATT, and repeated DNA sequences were later combined into one row. The sample profile shows 550 to 750 delta-chain clones; just under 8.5% of them were found once. The leading ten clones occupy 80% to 90% of the sample.

Sample: differentiated CD27- Vdelta1 gamma-delta T cells from blood. This clonotype originated in a human donor in good health. The chain was built from TRDV1 and TRDJ1, with TRDD3 as a weak D call on 7 bases. The DNA reads TGTGCTCTTGGGGAACTAGGGCCTTCCCACGCACCTGGGGGTGCCACCGATAAACTCATCTTT. Its product reads: CALGELGPSHAPGGATDKLIF.